These T cell receptor beta chains were read from a single sample in a study of blood T cell repertoires in COVID-19. Profiling relied on immunoSEQ multiplex PCR, and the TCRdb table lists in-frame clones only, not all of them. This sample has 130,000 to 150,000 clones, with about four fifths found just once. Sequenced input: peripheral blood. Receptor source: a woman in her 70s with COVID-19, enrolled during active disease. Each CDR3 is given with its conserved first and last residue. The D gene is left open where the match is weak. Clone size is stated in some rows and not others, as once, few, many or a class when expanded.

CDR3aa,CDR3nt,v_gene,j_gene,abundance,len,d_gene
CASSPGGGYGYTF,TGTGCCAGCAGCCCTGGGGGGGGCTATGGCTACACCTTC,TRBV7-8,TRBJ1-2,once,13,.
CSVLGGGALSTYEQYF,TGCAGCGTTTTAGGGGGTGGGGCGTTGTCAACCTACGAGCAGTACTTC,TRBV29-1,TRBJ2-7,.,16,.
CASSFGTASREQYF,TGCGCCAGCAGCTTCGGGACAGCATCTCGTGAGCAGTACTTC,TRBV5-1,TRBJ2-7,.,14,TRBD1
CASSPGVYEQYF,TGTGCCAGCAGCCCAGGGGTCTACGAGCAGTACTTC,TRBV16,TRBJ2-7,.,12,.
CASSLNQGSNQPQHF,TGTGCCAGCTCCCTCAACCAGGGGAGCAATCAGCCCCAGCATTTT,TRBV18,TRBJ1-5,.,15,.
CASSTSRDSQETQYF,TGTGCCAGCTCAACCTCTCGGGACAGCCAAGAGACCCAGTACTTC,TRBV18,TRBJ2-5,.,15,TRBD1
CATQLGRYDTEAFF,TGTGCCACCCAACTGGGCAGGTACGACACTGAAGCTTTCTTT,TRBV5-4,TRBJ1-1,.,14,.
CASSFGQGGDSPLHF,TGTGCCAGCTCATTCGGACAGGGAGGAGATTCACCCCTCCACTTT,TRBV18,TRBJ1-6,few,15,TRBD1
CASSLGVQGFANEKLFF,TGCGCCAGCAGCTTGGGGGTACAGGGGTTTGCTAATGAAAAACTGTTTTTT,TRBV5-1,TRBJ1-4,.,17,TRBD1
CASSEISYEQYF,TGTGCCAGCAGTGAGATCTCCTACGAGCAGTACTTC,TRBV7-9,TRBJ2-7,once,12,.
CAWSPGTGSGANVLTF,TGTGCCTGGAGTCCCGGGACTGGCTCTGGGGCCAACGTCCTGACTTTC,TRBV30,TRBJ2-6,.,16,.
CASSPGQIYSPLHF,TGTGCCAGCAGCCCGGGACAGATCTATTCACCCCTCCACTTT,TRBV7-2,TRBJ1-6,.,14,TRBD1
CASSQGYLNTEAFF,TGTGCCAGCAGCCAAGGTTATCTGAACACTGAAGCTTTCTTT,TRBV3-1/TRBV3-2,TRBJ1-1,few,14,.
CASSQQPGQGSNYGYTF,TGTGCCAGCAGCCAACAACCGGGACAGGGTTCGAACTATGGCTACACCTTC,TRBV3-1/TRBV3-2,TRBJ1-2,.,17,TRBD1
CASSKQGAVAEAFF,TGTGCCAGCAGTAAACAGGGGGCGGTGGCTGAAGCTTTCTTT,TRBV2,TRBJ1-1,.,14,TRBD1
CASSPGGGNQPQHF,TGTGCCAGCAGTCCAGGGGGCGGTAATCAGCCCCAGCATTTT,TRBV7-2,TRBJ1-5,.,14,TRBD1
CASRTGTGGYNEQFF,TGTGCCAGCAGAACAGGGACAGGGGGCTACAATGAGCAGTTCTTC,TRBV6-5,TRBJ2-1,.,15,TRBD1
CSVEVRGQGAYEQYF,TGCAGCGTTGAAGTTCGGGGACAGGGGGCCTACGAGCAGTACTTC,TRBV29-1,TRBJ2-7,.,15,TRBD1
CASSKVVGDGNSPLHF,TGTGCCAGTAGTAAGGTAGTAGGGGATGGTAATTCACCCCTCCACTTT,TRBV19,TRBJ1-6,.,16,.
CASSMYLGASELSGNTIYF,TGTGCCAGTAGTATGTATCTGGGAGCATCGGAACTCTCTGGAAACACCATATATTTT,TRBV19,TRBJ1-3,.,19,.
CASSQESIKIEQFF,TGCGCCAGCAGCCAAGAATCTATTAAAATTGAGCAGTTCTTC,TRBV4-1,TRBJ2-1,.,14,.
CASSPRSGVWYGYTF,TGTGCCAGCAGCCCACGAAGCGGGGTTTGGTATGGCTACACCTTC,TRBV9,TRBJ1-2,.,15,.
CASSLGRVEDEQYF,TGCGCCAGCAGCTTGGGCAGGGTAGAGGACGAGCAGTACTTC,TRBV5-1,TRBJ2-7,.,14,.
CASSRQGVYGYTF,TGTGCCAGCAGCCGACAGGGCGTCTATGGCTACACCTTC,TRBV5-6,TRBJ1-2,.,13,TRBD1
CASSLGQGYGYTF,TGTGCCAGCAGTTTAGGACAGGGCTATGGCTACACCTTC,TRBV28,TRBJ1-2,.,13,TRBD1
CASSHARDRGPHEQYF,TGTGCCAGCAGCCACGCCCGGGACAGGGGGCCCCACGAGCAGTACTTC,TRBV7-8,TRBJ2-7,.,16,TRBD1
CASSQDLRIPEAFF,TGCGCCAGCAGCCAAGATTTGAGGATCCCTGAAGCTTTCTTT,TRBV4-3,TRBJ1-1,.,14,.
CASSPRRGPGETQYF,TGTGCCAGCAGCCCCCGGAGGGGGCCGGGGGAGACCCAGTACTTC,TRBV27,TRBJ2-5,.,15,.
CASSMDRQGRTDTQYF,TGTGCCAGTAGTATGGACCGACAGGGACGCACAGATACGCAGTATTTT,TRBV19,TRBJ2-3,few,16,TRBD1
CAYSSGNTIYF,TGTGCATACAGCTCTGGAAACACCATATATTTT,TRBV28,TRBJ1-3,few,11,.
CTDPGKAGELFF,TGTACAGACCCAGGGAAGGCCGGGGAGCTGTTTTTT,TRBV19,TRBJ2-2,.,12,.
CASTGQVNQPQHF,TGTGCCAGCACTGGACAGGTCAATCAGCCCCAGCATTTT,TRBV2,TRBJ1-5,once,13,TRBD1
CASSQGHPYGYTF,TGTGCCAGCAGCCAGGGCCACCCCTATGGCTACACCTTC,TRBV3-1/TRBV3-2,TRBJ1-2,once,13,.
CASSQGGFLEAFF,TGTGCCAGCAGCCAAGGCGGGTTTCTTGAAGCTTTCTTT,TRBV3-1/TRBV3-2,TRBJ1-1,.,13,.
CASSYRAGTQKLFF,TGTGCCAGCAGTTACAGGGCCGGGACACAAAAACTGTTTTTT,TRBV6-5,TRBJ1-4,few,14,.
CASSVGAGGLNEQFF,TGTGCCAGCAGCGTAGGCGCGGGGGGTCTTAATGAGCAGTTCTTC,TRBV9,TRBJ2-1,.,15,TRBD2
CASSQGGLAGGTDTQYF,TGTGCCAGCAGCCAAGGAGGACTAGCGGGGGGCACAGATACGCAGTATTTT,TRBV3-1/TRBV3-2,TRBJ2-3,few,17,TRBD2
CSASGSRLPAGYTF,TGCAGTGCTAGTGGGTCCCGCCTGCCCGCGGGCTACACCTTC,TRBV20-1,TRBJ1-2,few,14,.
CASTGGSLYGYTF,TGTGCCAGCACAGGGGGCTCGCTGTATGGCTACACCTTC,TRBV6-6,TRBJ1-2,.,13,TRBD1
CASNLADTQYF,TGTGCCAGCAACCTAGCAGATACGCAGTATTTT,TRBV6-6,TRBJ2-3,.,11,.
CASRQGQDAYNEQFF,TGTGCCAGCAGACAGGGACAGGATGCCTACAATGAGCAGTTCTTC,TRBV7-6,TRBJ2-1,.,15,TRBD1
CASSFWGPYEQYF,TGTGCCAGCAGCTTCTGGGGGCCCTACGAGCAGTACTTC,TRBV5-5,TRBJ2-7,.,13,.
CASSISGTGVNQPQHF,TGTGCCAGTAGTATCTCCGGGACAGGGGTCAATCAGCCCCAGCATTTT,TRBV19,TRBJ1-5,.,16,TRBD1
CAWSVQGIRGGGYTF,TGTGCCTGGAGTGTACAGGGCATCCGAGGGGGTGGCTACACCTTC,TRBV30,TRBJ1-2,.,15,.